The 18 T cell receptor beta chains reported below all come from one sample, sequenced in a study of T cell changes during pregnancy in multiple sclerosis. Sequenced by immunoSEQ multiplex PCR; TCRdb stores in-frame clones only, minus some. The data show about 40,000 clones, roughly 91% seen once. The sample here was CD8+ T cells from peripheral blood mononuclear cells, taken before pregnancy. The receptors shown here come from a female donor with multiple sclerosis, enrolled in a pregnancy study.

V and J are TRBV6-5 and TRBJ2-4, with TRBD1 matching 7 bases. The CDR3 runs 13 residues. Germline V lookup: CDR1 MNHEY, CDR2 SVGAGI. V dropped 6 bases and J dropped 9; count of bases not matched to a gene: 8. As DNA, the CDR3 is TGTGCCAGCAGGACCGGGACAGCGGCCATTCAGTACTTC. It codes for CASRTGTAAIQYF.

J is TRBJ2-3 and V is TRBV11-2; TRBD2 aligns across 8 bases. V gave up 5 bases and J gave up 2 bases; unmatched junction bases: 12. CDR1 is SGHAT, CDR2 FQNNGV, per germline. This CDR3 region has 17 residues. CDR3 sequence: CASSREGAGALTDTQYF. The CDR3 DNA sequence: TGTGCCAGCAGCCGAGAGGGAGCGGGAGCCCTCACAGATACGCAGTATTTT.

The rearrangement joins TRBV29-1 to TRBJ2-7; 8 bases map to TRBD1. The V gene end was trimmed by 4 bases and the J gene end by 5 bases; junction bases not matched to a gene: 7. The CDR3 runs to 13 residues. In germline, CDR1 is SQVTM, CDR2 ANQGSEA. CDR3 region: CSVVQAGGNEQYF. The CDR3 DNA reads TGCAGCGTTGTTCAAGCAGGGGGCAACGAGCAGTACTTC.

V and J are TRBV7-9 and TRBJ2-5, with 9 bases identical to TRBD2. The V gene end was trimmed by 1 base and the J gene end by 1 base; junction bases not matched to a gene: 7. The CDR3 has 17 residues. Germline V gene sequence: CDR1 SEHNR, CDR2 FQNEAQ (reference sequence). CDR3 residues: CASSLVLAGGPQETQYF. CDR3 nucleotides: TGTGCCAGCAGCTTAGTGTTGGCGGGAGGGCCCCAAGAGACCCAGTACTTC.

The chain recombines TRBV27 with TRBJ1-5, with D perhaps matching TRBD1 (5 bases). Germline CDR1 and CDR2: MNHEY and SMNVEV (reference sequence). The CDR3 covers 16 residues. The V and J ends lost 1 base and 3 bases respectively, with 13 bases between them. CDR3 sequence (DNA): TGTGCCAGCAGTTTATGGGGCAGGGATCCCAATCAGCCCCAGCATTTT. Amino acid sequence: CASSLWGRDPNQPQHF.

The chain employs TRBV15 and TRBJ1-6; perhaps TRBD1 as D (5 bases). Germline values: CDR1 LNHNV, CDR2 YYDKDF (reference sequence). The CDR3 consists of 14 residues. The V gene lost 0 bases and the J gene lost 7 bases, with 7 bases spanning the gap. CDR3 nucleotide sequence: TGTGCCACCAGCAGAGATAAGGGGAATTCACCCCTCCACTTT. This sequence encodes CATSRDKGNSPLHF.

The V call is TRBV15, the J call TRBJ2-1, with 10 positions matching TRBD2. CDR1 is LNHNV, CDR2 YYDKDF, per germline (reference sequence). CDR3 size: 15 residues. V lost 6 bases to trimming and J lost 5 bases; unmatched junction nucleotides: 7. The CDR3 loop is CATRVTSGWDNEQFF. The DNA of the CDR3 is TGTGCCACCAGGGTGACTAGCGGGTGGGACAATGAGCAGTTCTTC.

The CDR3 nucleotides read TGTGCCAGCAGTTTAATGGGAGGACAGCCCCAGCATTTT. This gives the protein CASSLMGGQPQHF. This chain connects TRBV28 to TRBJ1-5, with no clear D. The CDR3 is 13 residues long. V was trimmed by 2 bases and J by 7 bases, leaving 9 bases between them. Germline CDR1 and CDR2: MDHEN and SYDVKM.

The gene calls are TRBV2 and TRBJ2-1; TRBD2 matches 7 bases. Germline V gives CDR1 SNHLY, CDR2 FYNNEI. J was trimmed by 0 bases and V by 9 bases; bases with no gene match: 2. The CDR3 totals 13 residues. CDR3 sequence reads: CARRGSSYNEQFF. The CDR3 DNA is TGTGCCAGGCGGGGGAGCTCCTACAATGAGCAGTTCTTC. Drawing the rest from reference TRBV2 and TRBJ2-1, the complete variable domain is EPEVTQTPSHQVTQMGQEVILRCVPISNHLYFYWYRQILGQKVEFLVSFYNNEISEKSEIFDDQFSVERPDGSNFTLKIRSTKLEDSAMYFCARRGSSYNEQFFGPGTRLTVL.

The rearrangement uses TRBV4-2 and TRBJ2-2; the match to TRBD2 covers 7 bases. CDR3 length equals 16 residues. CDR1 is LGHNA and CDR2 is YNFKEQ in the germline V gene. V dropped 0 bases and J dropped 5; count of bases not matched to a gene: 6. The CDR3 sequence is CASSQDLSGTTGELFF. The CDR3 nucleotides read TGTGCCAGCAGCCAAGATTTAAGCGGGACGACCGGGGAGCTGTTTTTT.

The rearrangement joins TRBV6-1 to TRBJ1-3; D unclear. CDR3 size: 20 residues. Germline V CDR1 and CDR2: MNHNS, SASEGT. V was shortened by 0 bases and J by 2 bases, with 23 bases between the two germline ends. DNA for the CDR3: TGTGCCAGCAGTGAAGCTAAAGATAAGAGGTTTCATTTCGCTGGAAACACCATATATTTT. Its translation: CASSEAKDKRFHFAGNTIYF.

The chain combines TRBV7-8 with TRBJ1-1, with D maybe TRBD1 (6 bases). The CDR3 has 15 amino acids. The germline V and J ends were trimmed by 2 bases and 5 bases, with 15 bases remaining between them. CDR1 is SGHVS and CDR2 is FQNEAQ in the germline V gene. The CDR3 is CASSLWGGLGTEAFF. As DNA, the CDR3 is TGTGCCAGCAGCTTATGGGGGGGGCTCGGGACTGAAGCTTTCTTT.

The chain has TRBV4-1 and TRBJ2-3, with 8 bases lining up with TRBD2. The germline V gene encodes CDR1 MGHRA and CDR2 YSYEKL. J was trimmed by 3 bases and V by 0 bases; bases with no gene match: 5. The CDR3 contains 16 residues. DNA for the CDR3: TGCGCCAGCAGCCAAGACCCGGGACTAGAAACAGATACGCAGTATTTT. Translation gives CASSQDPGLETDTQYF.

The chain links TRBV9 to TRBJ2-1; D perhaps matches TRBD2 (6 bases). Germline V gene data show CDR1 as SGDLS and CDR2 as YYNGEE. V lost 0 bases and J 1 base, leaving 11 bases between the germline ends. This CDR3 spans 16 amino acids. DNA of the CDR3: TGTGCCAGCAGCGTAGTGGGGGGAGCATCCTACAATGAGCAGTTCTTC. It translates to CASSVVGGASYNEQFF.

This chain joins TRBV18 and TRBJ2-1; 15 nucleotides align to TRBD2. The CDR3 totals 19 residues. CDR1 is KGHSH and CDR2 is LQKENI in the germline V gene. Trimming cost V 3 bases and J 5 bases; bases outside gene matches: 11. In DNA form, the CDR3 reads TGTGCCAGCTCACCCCGGACTAGCGGGAGGGCCTTGACCGACAATGAGCAGTTCTTC. Its protein is CASSPRTSGRALTDNEQFF.

The rearrangement joins TRBV11-3 to TRBJ2-7; perhaps TRBD2 as D (5 bases). The V gene's germline CDR1 is SGHNT and CDR2 YENEEA. Trimming pared 5 bases from V and 7 bases from J, leaving 15 bases between. The CDR3 spans 13 residues. The CDR3 sequence: CASSDHTTGEQYF. DNA for the CDR3: TGTGCCAGCAGCGATCATACTACGGGGGAGCAGTACTTC.

The chain recombines TRBV27 with TRBJ2-5; TRBD2 agrees at 7 bases. The junction had 3 bases not matched to a gene; V was cut back by 0 bases and J by 5 bases. The CDR3 covers 14 residues. Germline V gene data show CDR1 as MNHEY and CDR2 as SMNVEV (reference sequence). As DNA, the CDR3 is TGTGCCAGCAGTTTATCTATGGGAGGGGAGACCCAGTACTTC. Translating it yields CASSLSMGGETQYF.

This clone showed up just a few times. This chain joins TRBV30 and TRBJ2-7; TRBD2 might be the D (5 bases). The V and J ends lost 0 bases and 3 bases respectively, with 15 bases between them. Germline V gene lookup returns CDR1 GTSNPN and CDR2 SVGIG (reference sequence). The length of the CDR3 is 15 residues. The CDR3 nucleotides read TGTGCCTGGAGTGTAGAAGCGGCATCGGGCTACGAGCAGTACTTC. Amino acids: CAWSVEAASGYEQYF.